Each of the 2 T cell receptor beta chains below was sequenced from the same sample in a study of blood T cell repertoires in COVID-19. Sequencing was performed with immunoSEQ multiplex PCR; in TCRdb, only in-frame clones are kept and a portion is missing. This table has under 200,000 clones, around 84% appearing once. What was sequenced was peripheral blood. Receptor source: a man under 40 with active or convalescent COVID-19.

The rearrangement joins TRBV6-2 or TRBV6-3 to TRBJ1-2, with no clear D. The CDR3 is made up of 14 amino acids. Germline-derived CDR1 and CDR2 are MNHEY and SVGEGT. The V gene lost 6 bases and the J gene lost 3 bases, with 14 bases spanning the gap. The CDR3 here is CASSLQNFYYGYTF. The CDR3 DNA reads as TGTGCCAGCAGCCTACAGAATTTTTACTATGGCTACACCTTC.

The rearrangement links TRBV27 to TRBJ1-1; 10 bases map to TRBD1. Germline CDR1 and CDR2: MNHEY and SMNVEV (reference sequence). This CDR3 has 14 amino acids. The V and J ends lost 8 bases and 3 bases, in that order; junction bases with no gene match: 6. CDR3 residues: CASGRTGGHTEAFF. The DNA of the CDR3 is TGTGCCAGCGGGAGGACAGGGGGTCACACTGAAGCTTTCTTT.